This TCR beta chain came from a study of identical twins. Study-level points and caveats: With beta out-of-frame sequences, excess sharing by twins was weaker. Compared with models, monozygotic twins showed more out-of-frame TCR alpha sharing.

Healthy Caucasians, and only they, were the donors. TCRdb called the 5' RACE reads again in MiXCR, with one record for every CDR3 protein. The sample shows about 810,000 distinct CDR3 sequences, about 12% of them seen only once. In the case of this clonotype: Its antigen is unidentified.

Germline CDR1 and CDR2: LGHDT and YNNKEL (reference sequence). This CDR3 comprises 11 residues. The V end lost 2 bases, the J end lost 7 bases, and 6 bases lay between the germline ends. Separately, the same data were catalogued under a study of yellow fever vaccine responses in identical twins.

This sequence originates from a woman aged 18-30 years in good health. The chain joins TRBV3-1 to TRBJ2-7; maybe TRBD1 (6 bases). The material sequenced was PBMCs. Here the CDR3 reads CASSQTGEQYF. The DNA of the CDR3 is TGTGCCAGCAGCCAAACAGGGGAGCAGTACTTC.